Included here is one T cell receptor beta chain sequence, with context. There is no known antigen for this receptor. Base quality data are lacking; no much larger clone is found one base away. The data were taken from a study of blood T cell repertoires in COVID-19 (dated by TCRdb to 2019 to 2021). Turning to the overall study: Samples covering the acute and convalescent phases of COVID-19 were provided by collaborators in the United States, Italy and Spain. The prospective study material was composed of cDNA or gDNA derived from T cells, B-cell-depleted T cells, or PBMCs. Deeply sampled blood TCRbeta repertoires from subjects exposed to, actively infected with, or recovered from COVID-19 were included in the dataset. The repertoires were made available in a free public database intended to serve as a resource for research on the immune response to SARS-CoV-2. Samples were obtained from the ongoing ImmuneRACE study (first 160 participants) and from 1,254 subjects provided by 6 global collaborators. The sample metadata nearly always contained a de-identified subject ID, COVID-19 status, age in years and sex. Where HLA class I and class II types were available, the types were taken from metadata supplied by the sample provider, not from assay-based typing.

In the germline V gene, CDR1 corresponds to SGHTA and CDR2 to FQGNSA. V loses 1 base, J loses 3 bases, and the germline ends lie 10 bases apart. From the cysteine up to the phenylalanine, the CDR3 has a length of 14 residues. Only CDR3 DNA is held: 42 bases, read in frame from base 1. What the research found in general, with its limitations: How much clinical and demographic metadata was included differed by source and by participant, and the metadata was provided uncurated.

The immunoSEQ Assay, a bias-controlled multiplex PCR, was used to amplify TCRbeta CDR3 regions from genomic DNA. The paper's data handling went like this. Within the assay, amplification of reference gene primers was used to estimate how many nucleated cells each sample contained. To quantify the absolute abundance of each unique TCRbeta CDR3 rearrangement, sequence reads were collapsed and filtered. For each sample, productive Simpson clonality was calculated as the square root of Simpson's diversity index over productive rearrangements. TCRdb provides this immuneACCESS table in a form limited to in-frame rearrangements. Some clones are lacking; in checked studies, under half of them reflect an unresolved V gene, and why the rest are absent is not known. Clone size and the V and J calls come from that table; the DNA yielded D and trimming. In all, the sample holds approximately 300,000 clones, and around 89% of those were seen once. About 4.6% of the sample is held by the ten biggest clonotypes.

Whole blood was collected in K2EDTA tubes by collaborating institutions according to the institutions' own protocols. For TCRbeta analysis, collaborator samples were shipped as frozen whole blood, as isolated PBMCs, or as DNA extracted from either sample type. Sequenced material: peripheral blood. The receptor was derived from a man between 35 and 55 years old with acute or convalescent COVID-19. The sequence is built from TRBV7-2 and TRBJ2-7; the D gene is possibly TRBD1, with 6 bases matching. This receptor has the CDR3 CASSLGRGIYEQYF. The nucleotide sequence is given as TGTGCCAGCAGCTTAGGTAGGGGGATCTACGAGCAGTACTTC. Where the CDR3 stops, the reference TRBV7-2 and TRBJ2-7 genes take over; the full variable domain is GAGVSQSPSNKVTEKGKDVELRCDPISGHTALYWYRQSLGQGLEFLIYFQGNSAPDKSGLPSDRFSAERTGGSVSTLTIQRTQQEDSAVYLCASSLGRGIYEQYFGPGTRLTVT.